This is a list of T cell receptor beta chains from one sample in a study of blood T cell repertoires in COVID-19. TCRdb's table, derived via immunoSEQ multiplex PCR, lists solely in-frame clones and lacks some. The sample yields 110,000 or so clones, approximately 85% seen once. Source material: peripheral blood. All receptors derive from a woman aged 55-75 years with COVID-19, enrolled during active disease. Each CDR3 is given with its conserved first and last residue. Each record gives: D gene, J gene, clone size, V gene, CDR3 DNA, CDR3 protein. A D gene is named only where the DNA matches it firmly. The size field is filled for only some rows; it gives once, few, many or a size class.

D: TRBD1
J: TRBJ2-2
size: -
V: TRBV7-9
DNA: TGTGCCAGCAGCTTAGATGGGACAGGGACCGGGGAGCTGTTTTTT
CDR3: CASSLDGTGTGELFF

D: -
J: TRBJ1-3
size: -
V: TRBV5-4
DNA: TGTGCCAGCAGCTTGGCTCGCTCTGGAAACACCATATATTTT
CDR3: CASSLARSGNTIYF

D: -
J: TRBJ1-2
size: -
V: TRBV9
DNA: TGTGCCAGCAGCGTAGCCCCAGGGGCGGGCTACACCTTC
CDR3: CASSVAPGAGYTF

D: TRBD2
J: TRBJ2-2
size: -
V: TRBV5-1
DNA: TGCGCCAGCAGCCCCGGGACTAGCGGGGGCCTCGGGGAGCTGTTTTTT
CDR3: CASSPGTSGGLGELFF

D: TRBD1
J: TRBJ1-2
size: few
V: TRBV18
DNA: TGTGCCAGCTCACCAGGGACAGGGGGCTATGGCTACACCTTC
CDR3: CASSPGTGGYGYTF

D: -
J: TRBJ2-5
size: -
V: TRBV7-8
DNA: TGTGCCAGCAGCTCCCGCCGGGGGTCGAAAGAGACCCAGTACTTC
CDR3: CASSSRRGSKETQYF

D: -
J: TRBJ1-6
size: -
V: TRBV7-8
DNA: TGTGCCAGCAGCTTAGGGCGGGGATCCTATAATTCACCCCTCCACTTT
CDR3: CASSLGRGSYNSPLHF

D: -
J: TRBJ1-2
size: -
V: TRBV5-8
DNA: TGTGCCAGCAGCCCATGGGGGGACTATGGCTACACCTTC
CDR3: CASSPWGDYGYTF

D: -
J: TRBJ1-1
size: -
V: TRBV19
DNA: TGTGCCAGTAAGGGGATCGGCGGCACTGAAGCTTTCTTT
CDR3: CASKGIGGTEAFF

D: -
J: TRBJ1-5
size: -
V: TRBV27
DNA: TGTGCCAGCAGTTCACAGTCCGCGCAGCCCCAGCATTTT
CDR3: CASSSQSAQPQHF

D: TRBD1
J: TRBJ1-1
size: -
V: TRBV7-6
DNA: TGCGCCAGCAGCTCAAACAGGGGAGGGAACACTGAAGCTTTCTTT
CDR3: CASSSNRGGNTEAFF

D: -
J: TRBJ1-1
size: -
V: TRBV19
DNA: TGTGCCACTAGCCTAGGGAGGAGGAACACTGAAGCTTTCTTT
CDR3: CATSLGRRNTEAFF

D: TRBD2
J: TRBJ2-1
size: few
V: TRBV20-1
DNA: TGCAGTGCTAGTCCCGGGACTAGCGGGGGGGTCCGGCAGTTCTTC
CDR3: CSASPGTSGGVRQFF

D: -
J: TRBJ1-2
size: -
V: TRBV12-3/TRBV12-4
DNA: TGTGCCAGCACTCCTAGCGGGGTCGGAGGCTACACCTTC
CDR3: CASTPSGVGGYTF

D: TRBD1
J: TRBJ2-7
size: -
V: TRBV6-2/TRBV6-3
DNA: TGTGCCAGCAGCTATTCTCTGGACAGGGCGATCTACGAGCAGTACTTC
CDR3: CASSYSLDRAIYEQYF

D: TRBD2
J: TRBJ2-5
size: -
V: TRBV7-9
DNA: TGTGCCAGCAGCCTACCTTTAGCGGGGGCCAGGGAGACCCAGTACTTC
CDR3: CASSLPLAGARETQYF

D: -
J: TRBJ1-2
size: -
V: TRBV7-3
DNA: TGTGCCAGCAGCATCACAGGGAGAAGTGGCTACACCTTC
CDR3: CASSITGRSGYTF

D: TRBD2
J: TRBJ2-7
size: -
V: TRBV3-1/TRBV3-2
DNA: TGTGCCAGCAGCCAAGTAGAAAGAGCGGGGGACCTCTACGAGCAGTACTTC
CDR3: CASSQVERAGDLYEQYF

D: TRBD1
J: TRBJ2-7
size: -
V: TRBV5-1
DNA: TGCGCCAGCAGTAGGGGACAGGCGACCTACGAGCAGTACTTC
CDR3: CASSRGQATYEQYF

D: TRBD1
J: TRBJ1-2
size: once
V: TRBV7-9
DNA: TGTGCCAGCAGCCCTTGGACAGGGAACTATGGCTACACCTTC
CDR3: CASSPWTGNYGYTF

D: -
J: TRBJ1-2
size: -
V: TRBV7-9
DNA: TGTGCCAGCAGCTTCGTAACTATTACAGGCCGTACAGTTCATGGCTACACCTTC
CDR3: CASSFVTITGRTVHGYTF

D: TRBD1
J: TRBJ2-2
size: -
V: TRBV5-1
DNA: TGCGCCAGCAGCCTAAGCGACAGGGGGAGGTTGTTTTTT
CDR3: CASSLSDRGRLFF

D: -
J: TRBJ2-5
size: -
V: TRBV18
DNA: TGTGCCAGCTCATCCCGGACGGGGGAGACCCAGTACTTC
CDR3: CASSSRTGETQYF

D: TRBD1
J: TRBJ1-2
size: -
V: TRBV5-1
DNA: TGCGCCAGCAGCTTGGCCCCGACAGGGGACTATGGCTACACCTTC
CDR3: CASSLAPTGDYGYTF

D: TRBD1
J: TRBJ1-3
size: -
V: TRBV5-1
DNA: TGCGCCAGCAGCCTCAAGGGGACAGGGGAAAACACCATATATTTT
CDR3: CASSLKGTGENTIYF

D: -
J: TRBJ1-1
size: -
V: TRBV9
DNA: TGTGCCAGCAGCGAATATCCCAGCGTCACTGAAGCTTTCTTT
CDR3: CASSEYPSVTEAFF

D: TRBD1
J: TRBJ1-4
size: -
V: TRBV7-2
DNA: TGTGCCAGCAGCCAAACTGGGCAGGGGGCGGGTGAAAAACTGTTTTTT
CDR3: CASSQTGQGAGEKLFF

D: TRBD1
J: TRBJ1-2
size: -
V: TRBV6-5
DNA: TGTGCCAGCGGCGCAAATTCGGGACAGTACTACACCTTC
CDR3: CASGANSGQYYTF

D: -
J: TRBJ2-1
size: -
V: TRBV12-3/TRBV12-4
DNA: TGTGCCAGCGGGAGAGGGGGGGATGAGCAGTTCTTC
CDR3: CASGRGGDEQFF

D: -
J: TRBJ2-2
size: -
V: TRBV20-1
DNA: TGCAGTGCTAGTCTCCTCACCCGGGACACCACCGGGGAGCTGTTTTTT
CDR3: CSASLLTRDTTGELFF

D: TRBD2
J: TRBJ2-5
size: -
V: TRBV9
DNA: TGTGCCAGCAGCCCGCGAGCGGGGGGAGGGGAGACCCAGTACTTC
CDR3: CASSPRAGGGETQYF

D: -
J: TRBJ1-2
size: -
V: TRBV24-1
DNA: TGTGCCACCAGTTTCGGCACAGACTATGGCTACACCTTC
CDR3: CATSFGTDYGYTF

D: TRBD1
J: TRBJ1-6
size: few
V: TRBV7-3
DNA: TGTGCCAGCAGCTTAAAATCCTTATTGGGGACAGGAACTGGATCACCCCTCCACTTT
CDR3: CASSLKSLLGTGTGSPLHF

D: -
J: TRBJ1-1
size: -
V: TRBV10-3
DNA: TGTGCCATCAGTTCAGGGGAAAATGAAGCTTTCTTT
CDR3: CAISSGENEAFF

D: -
J: TRBJ2-7
size: -
V: TRBV9
DNA: TGTGCCAGCAGCGTAGATCTGGGCCATGGTTACGAGCAGTACTTC
CDR3: CASSVDLGHGYEQYF

D: -
J: TRBJ2-7
size: -
V: TRBV14
DNA: TGTGCCAGCAGCCAAGATAGCCCCCGGACACCTTCCTACGAGCAGTACTTC
CDR3: CASSQDSPRTPSYEQYF

D: TRBD1
J: TRBJ2-7
size: -
V: TRBV19
DNA: TGTGCCAGTAGTAGGGACAGATCCTACGAGCAGTACTTC
CDR3: CASSRDRSYEQYF

D: TRBD1
J: TRBJ1-1
size: -
V: TRBV6-5
DNA: TGTGCCAGCAGTACACAGGGGGCCTGGACTGAAGCTTTCTTT
CDR3: CASSTQGAWTEAFF

D: -
J: TRBJ1-2
size: -
V: TRBV6-5
DNA: TGTGCCAGCAGCGCGATTGATTATGGCTACACCTTC
CDR3: CASSAIDYGYTF

D: -
J: TRBJ2-7
size: -
V: TRBV5-6
DNA: TGTGCCAGCAGCTTTCAAGGTCTCGGAGCTCGCGAGCAGTACTTC
CDR3: CASSFQGLGAREQYF

D: -
J: TRBJ2-1
size: -
V: TRBV4-1
DNA: TGCGCCAGCAGCCAAGTTACGTACAGGCTCAATGAGCAGTTCTTC
CDR3: CASSQVTYRLNEQFF

D: TRBD2
J: TRBJ2-1
size: -
V: TRBV29-1
DNA: TGCAGCGTTGAAGATCCCGGACTAGCGGGGGACTACAATGAGCAGTTCTTC
CDR3: CSVEDPGLAGDYNEQFF

D: -
J: TRBJ1-2
size: once
V: TRBV9
DNA: TGTGCCAGCAGCGTAGCCCTTAGCGGGAACTATGGCTACACCTTC
CDR3: CASSVALSGNYGYTF

D: -
J: TRBJ1-5
size: -
V: TRBV5-6
DNA: TGTGCCAGCAGCTTGGGACGGGTCGCTCAGCCCCAGCATTTT
CDR3: CASSLGRVAQPQHF

D: -
J: TRBJ2-3
size: -
V: TRBV6-2/TRBV6-3
DNA: TGTGCCAGCAGTAGGGACTCCATCACGCAGTATTTT
CDR3: CASSRDSITQYF

D: -
J: TRBJ1-1
size: -
V: TRBV13
DNA: TGTGCCAGCAGCGCCTACACCCAGGACATGAACACTGAAGCTTTCTTT
CDR3: CASSAYTQDMNTEAFF

D: TRBD2
J: TRBJ2-1
size: -
V: TRBV9
DNA: TGTGCCAGCAGCCTAGGGACTAGCGTCGATGAGCAGTTCTTC
CDR3: CASSLGTSVDEQFF

D: -
J: TRBJ1-1
size: few
V: TRBV6-2/TRBV6-3
DNA: TGTGCCAGCAGTTTTGCGCTGACTGAAGCTTTCTTT
CDR3: CASSFALTEAFF

D: -
J: TRBJ2-1
size: -
V: TRBV29-1
DNA: TGCAGCGACTCTAACAATGAGCAGTTCTTC
CDR3: CSDSNNEQFF